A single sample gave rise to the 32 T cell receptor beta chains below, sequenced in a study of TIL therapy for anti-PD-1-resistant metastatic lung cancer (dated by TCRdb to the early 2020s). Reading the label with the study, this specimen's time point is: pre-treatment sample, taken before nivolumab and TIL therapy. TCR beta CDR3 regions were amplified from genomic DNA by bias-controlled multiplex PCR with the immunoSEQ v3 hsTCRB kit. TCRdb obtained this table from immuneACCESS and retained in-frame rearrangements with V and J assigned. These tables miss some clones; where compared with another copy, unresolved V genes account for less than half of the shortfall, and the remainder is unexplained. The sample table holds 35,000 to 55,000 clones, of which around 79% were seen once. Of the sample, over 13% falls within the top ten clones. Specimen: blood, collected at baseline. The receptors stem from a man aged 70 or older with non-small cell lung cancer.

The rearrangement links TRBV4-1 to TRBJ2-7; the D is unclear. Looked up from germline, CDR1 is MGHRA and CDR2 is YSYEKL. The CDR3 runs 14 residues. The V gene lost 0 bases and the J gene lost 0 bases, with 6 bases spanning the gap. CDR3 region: CASSQDGYSYEQYF. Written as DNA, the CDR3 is TGCGCCAGCAGCCAAGATGGCTACTCCTACGAGCAGTACTTC.

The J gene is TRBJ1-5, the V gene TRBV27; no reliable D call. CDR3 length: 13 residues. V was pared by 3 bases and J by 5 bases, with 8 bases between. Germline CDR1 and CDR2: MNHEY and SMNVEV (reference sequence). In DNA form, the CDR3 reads TGTGCCAGCAGTTTTGTAATGGATCAGCCCCAGCATTTT. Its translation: CASSFVMDQPQHF.

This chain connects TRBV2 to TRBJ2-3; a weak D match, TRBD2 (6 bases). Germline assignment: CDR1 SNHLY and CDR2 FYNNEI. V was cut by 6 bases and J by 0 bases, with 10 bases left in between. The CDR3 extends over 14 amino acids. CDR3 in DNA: TGTGCCAGCAGGACCGGGACTAGCACAGATACGCAGTATTTT. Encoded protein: CASRTGTSTDTQYF.

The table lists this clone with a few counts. The CDR3 here is CASSVTGNNSPLHF. CDR3 bases: TGTGCCAGCAGTGTGACAGGCAATAATTCACCCCTCCACTTT. The chain employs TRBV2 and TRBJ1-6, with D maybe TRBD1 (6 bases). The CDR3 loop spans 14 amino acids. The V and J ends lost 4 bases and 5 bases respectively, with 9 bases between them. CDR1 and CDR2 from the germline V gene are SNHLY and FYNNEI.

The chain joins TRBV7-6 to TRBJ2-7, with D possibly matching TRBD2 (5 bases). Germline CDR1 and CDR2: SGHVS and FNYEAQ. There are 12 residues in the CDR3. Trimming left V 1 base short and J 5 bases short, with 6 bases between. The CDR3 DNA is TGTGCCAGCAGCTTAGACGGGGACGAGCAGTACTTC. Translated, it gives CASSLDGDEQYF.

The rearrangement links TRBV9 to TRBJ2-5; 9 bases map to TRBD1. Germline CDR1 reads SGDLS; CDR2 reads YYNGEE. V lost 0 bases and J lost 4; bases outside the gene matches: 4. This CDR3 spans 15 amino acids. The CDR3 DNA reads TGTGCCAGCAGCGTAGGGCAGACAGGGGGAGAGACCCAGTACTTC. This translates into CASSVGQTGGETQYF.

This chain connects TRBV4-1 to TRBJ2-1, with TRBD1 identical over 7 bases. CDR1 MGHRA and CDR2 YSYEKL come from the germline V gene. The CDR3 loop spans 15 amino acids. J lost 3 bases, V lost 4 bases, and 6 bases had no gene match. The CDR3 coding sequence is TGCGCCAGCAGCCCGACCAGGGACAGCTACAATGAGCAGTTCTTC. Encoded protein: CASSPTRDSYNEQFF.

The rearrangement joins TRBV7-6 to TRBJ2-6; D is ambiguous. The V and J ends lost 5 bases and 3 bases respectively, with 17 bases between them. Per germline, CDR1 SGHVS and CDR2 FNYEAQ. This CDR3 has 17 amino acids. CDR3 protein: CASSPGDNAGGANVLTF. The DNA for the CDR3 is TGTGCCAGCAGCCCTGGTGATAACGCAGGTGGGGCCAACGTCCTGACTTTC.

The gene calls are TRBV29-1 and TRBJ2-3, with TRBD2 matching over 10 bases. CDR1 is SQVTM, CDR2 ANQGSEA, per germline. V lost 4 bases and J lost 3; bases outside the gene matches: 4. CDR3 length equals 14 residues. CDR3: CSVALLAGTDTQYF. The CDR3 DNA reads TGCAGCGTTGCCCTACTAGCGGGGACAGATACGCAGTATTTT.

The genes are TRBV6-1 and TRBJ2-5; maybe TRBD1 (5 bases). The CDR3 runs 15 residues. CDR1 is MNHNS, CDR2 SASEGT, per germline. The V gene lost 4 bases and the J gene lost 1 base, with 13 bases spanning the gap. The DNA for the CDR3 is TGTGCCAGCAGTGTAGGTGGGGCCCTCCAAGAGACCCAGTACTTC. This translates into CASSVGGALQETQYF.

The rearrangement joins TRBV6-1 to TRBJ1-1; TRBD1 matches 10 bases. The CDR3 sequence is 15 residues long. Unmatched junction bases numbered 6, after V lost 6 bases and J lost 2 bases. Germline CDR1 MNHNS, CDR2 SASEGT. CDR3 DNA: TGTGCCAGCAGACAGGGACAGGGGCAAAACACTGAAGCTTTCTTT. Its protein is CASRQGQGQNTEAFF.

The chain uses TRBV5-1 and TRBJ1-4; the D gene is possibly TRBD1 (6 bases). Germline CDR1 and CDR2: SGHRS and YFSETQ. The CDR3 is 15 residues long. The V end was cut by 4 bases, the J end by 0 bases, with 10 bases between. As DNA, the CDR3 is TGCGCCAGCAGCCCAGGGACAACAACTAATGAAAAACTGTTTTTT. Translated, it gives CASSPGTTTNEKLFF.

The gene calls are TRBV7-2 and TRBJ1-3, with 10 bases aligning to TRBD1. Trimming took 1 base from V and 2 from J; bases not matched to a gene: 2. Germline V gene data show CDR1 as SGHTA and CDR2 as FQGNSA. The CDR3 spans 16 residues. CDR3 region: CASSLDGTGAGNTIYF. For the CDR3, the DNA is TGTGCCAGCAGCTTAGATGGGACAGGGGCTGGAAACACCATATATTTT.

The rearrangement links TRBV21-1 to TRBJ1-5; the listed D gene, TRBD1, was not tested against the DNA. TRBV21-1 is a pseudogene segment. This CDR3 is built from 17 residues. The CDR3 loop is CASSKAWTPGSNQPQHF. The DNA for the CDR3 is TGTGCCAGCAGCAAAGCGTGGACACCCGGTAGCAATCAGCCCCAGCATTTT.

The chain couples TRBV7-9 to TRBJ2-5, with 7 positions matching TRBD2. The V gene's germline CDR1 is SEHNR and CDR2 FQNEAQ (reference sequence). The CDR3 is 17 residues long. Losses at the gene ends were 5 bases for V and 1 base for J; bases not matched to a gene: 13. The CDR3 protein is CASSPGLAAKTQETQYF. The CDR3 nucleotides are TGTGCCAGCAGCCCGGGGCTAGCGGCTAAAACCCAAGAGACCCAGTACTTC.

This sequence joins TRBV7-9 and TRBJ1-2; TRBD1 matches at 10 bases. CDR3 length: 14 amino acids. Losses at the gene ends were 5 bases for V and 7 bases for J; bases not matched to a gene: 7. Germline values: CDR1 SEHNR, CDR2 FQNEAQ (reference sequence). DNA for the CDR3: TGTGCCAGCAGCCCCCGACAGGGGGCGCCTGGCTACACCTTC. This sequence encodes CASSPRQGAPGYTF.

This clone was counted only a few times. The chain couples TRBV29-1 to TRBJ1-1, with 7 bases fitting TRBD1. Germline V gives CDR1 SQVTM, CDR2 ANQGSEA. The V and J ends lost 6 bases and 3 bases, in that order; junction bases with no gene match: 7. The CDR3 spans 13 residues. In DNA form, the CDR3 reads TGCAGCGTAAAGACAGGGTGGGACACTGAAGCTTTCTTT. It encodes CSVKTGWDTEAFF.

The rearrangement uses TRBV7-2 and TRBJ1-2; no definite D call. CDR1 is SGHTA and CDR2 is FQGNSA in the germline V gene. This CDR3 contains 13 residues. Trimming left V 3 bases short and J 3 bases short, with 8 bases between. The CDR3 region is CASSLTPDYGYTF. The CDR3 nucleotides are TGTGCCAGCAGCTTGACACCCGACTATGGCTACACCTTC. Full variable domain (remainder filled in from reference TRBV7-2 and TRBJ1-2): GAGVSQSPSNKVTEKGKDVELRCDPISGHTALYWYRQSLGQGLEFLIYFQGNSAPDKSGLPSDRFSAERTGGSVSTLTIQRTQQEDSAVYLCASSLTPDYGYTFGSGTRLTVV.

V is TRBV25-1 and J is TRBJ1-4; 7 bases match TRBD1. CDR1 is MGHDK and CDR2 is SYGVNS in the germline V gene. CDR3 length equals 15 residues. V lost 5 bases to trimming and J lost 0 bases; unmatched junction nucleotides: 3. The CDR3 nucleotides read TGTGCCAGCAGTAAACAGGGGACAACTAATGAAAAACTGTTTTTT. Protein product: CASSKQGTTNEKLFF.

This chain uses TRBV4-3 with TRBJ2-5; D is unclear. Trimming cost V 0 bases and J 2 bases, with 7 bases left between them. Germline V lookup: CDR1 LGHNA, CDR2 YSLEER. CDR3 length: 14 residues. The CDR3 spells CASSQDLLQETQYF. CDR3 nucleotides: TGCGCCAGCAGCCAAGATTTGCTACAAGAGACCCAGTACTTC.

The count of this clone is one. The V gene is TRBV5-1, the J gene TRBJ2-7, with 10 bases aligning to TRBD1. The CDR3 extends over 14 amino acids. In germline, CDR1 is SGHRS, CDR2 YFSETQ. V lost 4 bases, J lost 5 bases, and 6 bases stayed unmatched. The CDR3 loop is CASSRGQGLDEQYF. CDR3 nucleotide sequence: TGCGCCAGCAGCAGGGGACAGGGGTTGGACGAGCAGTACTTC.

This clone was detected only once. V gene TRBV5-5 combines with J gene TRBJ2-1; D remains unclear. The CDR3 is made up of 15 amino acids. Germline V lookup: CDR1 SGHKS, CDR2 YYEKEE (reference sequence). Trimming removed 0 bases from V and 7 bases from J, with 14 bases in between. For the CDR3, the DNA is TGTGCCAGCAGCTTGGCATCCTTAAATGGGAATGAGCAGTTCTTC. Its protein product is CASSLASLNGNEQFF.

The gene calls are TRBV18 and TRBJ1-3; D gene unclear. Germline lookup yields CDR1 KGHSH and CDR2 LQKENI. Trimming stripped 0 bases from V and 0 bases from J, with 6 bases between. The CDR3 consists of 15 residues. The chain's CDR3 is CASSPPGTSGNTIYF. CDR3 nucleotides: TGTGCCAGCTCACCACCGGGAACCTCTGGAAACACCATATATTTT.

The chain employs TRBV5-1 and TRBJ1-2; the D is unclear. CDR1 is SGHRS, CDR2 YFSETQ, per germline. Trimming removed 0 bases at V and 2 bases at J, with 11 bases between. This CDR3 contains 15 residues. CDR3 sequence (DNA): TGCGCCAGCAGCTTGGCAGGCCTACCAAACTATGGCTACACCTTC. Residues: CASSLAGLPNYGYTF.

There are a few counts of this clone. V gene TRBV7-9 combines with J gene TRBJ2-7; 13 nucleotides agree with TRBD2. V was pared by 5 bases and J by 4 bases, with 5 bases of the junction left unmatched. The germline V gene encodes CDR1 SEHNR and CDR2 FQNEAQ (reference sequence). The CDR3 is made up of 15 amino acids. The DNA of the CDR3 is TGTGCCAGCAGCCGGACTAGCGGGAGTGGGTACGAGCAGTACTTC. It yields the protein CASSRTSGSGYEQYF.

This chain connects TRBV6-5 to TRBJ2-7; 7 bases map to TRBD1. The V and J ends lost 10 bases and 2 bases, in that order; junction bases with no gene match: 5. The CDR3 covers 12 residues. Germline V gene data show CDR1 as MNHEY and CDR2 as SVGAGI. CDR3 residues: CATGTATYEQYF. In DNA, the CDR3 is TGTGCCACGGGGACAGCAACCTACGAGCAGTACTTC.

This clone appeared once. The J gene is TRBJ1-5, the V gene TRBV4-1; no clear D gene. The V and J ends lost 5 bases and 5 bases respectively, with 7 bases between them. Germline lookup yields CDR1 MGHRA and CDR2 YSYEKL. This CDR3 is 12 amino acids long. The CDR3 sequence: CASSEFDQPQHF. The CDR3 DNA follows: TGCGCCAGCAGCGAGTTTGATCAGCCCCAGCATTTT.

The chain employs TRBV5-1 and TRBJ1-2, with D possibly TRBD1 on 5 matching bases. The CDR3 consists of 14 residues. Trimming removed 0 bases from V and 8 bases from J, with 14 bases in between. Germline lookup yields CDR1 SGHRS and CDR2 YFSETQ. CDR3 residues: CASSLVAGREGYTF. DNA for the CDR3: TGCGCCAGCAGCTTGGTTGCCGGCAGGGAAGGCTACACCTTC.

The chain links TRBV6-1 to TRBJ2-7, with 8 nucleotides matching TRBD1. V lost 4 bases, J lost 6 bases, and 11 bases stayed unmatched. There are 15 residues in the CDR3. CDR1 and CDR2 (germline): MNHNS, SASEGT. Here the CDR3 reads CASSASGTGLPEQYF. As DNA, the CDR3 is TGTGCCAGCAGTGCCTCCGGGACAGGTCTACCCGAGCAGTACTTC.

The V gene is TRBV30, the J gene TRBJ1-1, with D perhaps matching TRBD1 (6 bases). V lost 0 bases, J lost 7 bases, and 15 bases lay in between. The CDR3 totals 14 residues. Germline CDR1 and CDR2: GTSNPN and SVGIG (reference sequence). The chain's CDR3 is CAWSVRKDRVEAFF. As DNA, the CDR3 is TGTGCCTGGAGTGTACGAAAGGACAGAGTTGAAGCTTTCTTT.

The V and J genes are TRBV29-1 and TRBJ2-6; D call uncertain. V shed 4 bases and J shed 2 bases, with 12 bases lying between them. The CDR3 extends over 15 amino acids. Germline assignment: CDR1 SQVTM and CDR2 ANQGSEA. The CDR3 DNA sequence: TGCAGCGTTGCGCTCGACATCACTGGGGCCAACGTCCTGACTTTC. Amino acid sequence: CSVALDITGANVLTF.

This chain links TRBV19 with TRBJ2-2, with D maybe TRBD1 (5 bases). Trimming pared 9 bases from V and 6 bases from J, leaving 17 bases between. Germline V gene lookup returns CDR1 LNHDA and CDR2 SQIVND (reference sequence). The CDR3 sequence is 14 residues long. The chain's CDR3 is CASNQGRVSGELFF. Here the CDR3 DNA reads TGTGCCAGCAATCAGGGAAGGGTTTCCGGGGAGCTGTTTTTT.